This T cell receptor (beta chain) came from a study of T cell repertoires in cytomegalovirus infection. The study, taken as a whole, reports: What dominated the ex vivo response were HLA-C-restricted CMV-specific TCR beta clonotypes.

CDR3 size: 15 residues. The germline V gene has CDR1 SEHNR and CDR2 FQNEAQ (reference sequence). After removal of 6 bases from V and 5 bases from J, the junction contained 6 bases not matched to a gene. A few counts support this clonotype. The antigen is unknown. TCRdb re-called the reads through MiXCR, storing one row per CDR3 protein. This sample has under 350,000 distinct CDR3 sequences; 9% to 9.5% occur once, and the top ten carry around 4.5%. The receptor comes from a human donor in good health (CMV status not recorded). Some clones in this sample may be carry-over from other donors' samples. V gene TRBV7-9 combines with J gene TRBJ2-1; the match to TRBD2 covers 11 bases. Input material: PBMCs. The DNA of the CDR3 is TGTGCCAGCAGACATAGCGGGAGGGCTCACAATGAGCAGTTCTTC. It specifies CASRHSGRAHNEQFF.